These T cell receptor beta chains were read from a single sample in a study of early T cells in non-severe SARS-CoV-2 infection. One entry per CDR3 protein, called by TCRdb with MiXCR from the 5' RACE reads. The table records 75,000 to 80,000 distinct CDR3 sequences, about a sixth of them present only once. The sample consisted of whole blood. Receptors were obtained from an adult who was a healthcare worker with PCR-confirmed SARS-CoV-2 infection or an uninfected control (not recorded which). Both conserved end residues are part of each CDR3. The D gene is left open where the match is weak. Some rows have no size entry. The others give once, few or many, or a class for an expanded clone.

>17|NA|TRBV21-1|TRBJ1-2|NA
CASSTLSPGALDYGYTF
TGTGCCAGCAGCACACTTTCCCCGGGGGCGCTTGATTATGGCTACACCTTC
>14|many|TRBV12-3/TRBV12-4|TRBJ1-4|NA
CASSPQTGNEKLFF
TGTGCCAGCAGTCCCCAGACGGGTAATGAAAAACTGTTTTTT
>15|NA|TRBV7-2|TRBJ2-7|NA
CASSLGGGYVYEQYF
TGTGCCAGCAGCTTAGGGGGGGGCTATGTCTACGAGCAGTACTTC
>16|few|TRBV28|TRBJ2-7|TRBD2
CASSYSSGAVSYEQYF
TGTGCCAGCAGTTACTCCAGCGGGGCGGTTTCCTACGAGCAGTACTTC
>15|many|TRBV7-9|TRBJ1-5|NA
CASSFGGGGNQPQHF
TGTGCCAGCAGCTTTGGGGGCGGCGGCAATCAGCCCCAGCATTTT
>16|few|TRBV7-6|TRBJ2-5|NA
CASSSESTNPGETQYF
TGTGCCAGCAGCTCTGAATCGACCAATCCGGGGGAGACCCAGTACTTC
>12|NA|TRBV2|TRBJ2-7|NA
CAGGRDRYEQYF
TGTGCTGGGGGCCGCGATCGTTACGAGCAGTACTTC
>14|NA|TRBV3-1|TRBJ2-7|TRBD2
CASSLRLAGVEQYF
TGTGCCAGCAGCTTGCGACTAGCGGGAGTCGAGCAGTACTTC
>15|NA|TRBV19|TRBJ2-5|NA
CASSIGLRDQETQYF
TGTGCCAGTAGTATAGGTTTACGGGACCAAGAGACCCAGTACTTC
>17|few|TRBV11-3|TRBJ2-7|TRBD2
CASSSRTSGGTLREQYF
TGTGCCAGCAGCTCAAGGACTAGCGGGGGGACACTACGAGAGCAGTACTTC
>14|few|TRBV10-3|TRBJ2-5|NA
CAISDGGGPETQYF
TGTGCCATCAGTGATGGCGGGGGCCCAGAGACCCAGTACTTC
>11|NA|TRBV19|TRBJ2-7|NA
CASSNIYEQYF
TGTGCCAGTAGCAACATCTACGAGCAGTACTTC
>15|NA|TRBV29-1|TRBJ2-7|TRBD1
CSVEIPDRGKYEQYF
TGCAGCGTTGAGATCCCGGACAGGGGGAAGTACGAGCAGTACTTC
>11|NA|TRBV27|TRBJ2-1|NA
CASKPLQQQFF
TGTGCCAGCAAACCTCTCCAGCAGCAGTTCTTC
>16|NA|TRBV5-1|TRBJ1-4|TRBD1
CASSLAGTGSNEKLFF
TGCGCCAGCAGCTTGGCGGGGACAGGTTCTAATGAAAAACTGTTTTTT
>15|NA|TRBV24-1|TRBJ2-1|TRBD2
CATSGFGGRGDEQFF
TGTGCCACCAGCGGATTTGGCGGGAGGGGGGATGAGCAGTTCTTC
>14|few|TRBV15|TRBJ1-2|NA
CATSLREDNYGYTF
TGTGCCACCAGCCTCAGGGAAGATAACTATGGCTACACCTTC
>13|NA|TRBV12-3/TRBV12-4|TRBJ2-7|NA
CASSPTGPYEQYF
TGTGCCAGCAGTCCAACAGGGCCCTACGAGCAGTACTTC
>16|NA|TRBV4-2|TRBJ2-1|TRBD2
CASSQAAGSSYNEQFF
TGTGCCAGCAGCCAAGCAGCGGGGTCCAGCTACAATGAGCAGTTCTTC
>14|NA|TRBV20-1|TRBJ2-7|TRBD1
CSARGGTGDYEQYF
TGCAGTGCTAGAGGGGGGACAGGAGACTACGAGCAGTACTTC
>14|few|TRBV7-9|TRBJ1-6|NA
CASSRAQGNSPLHF
TGTGCCAGCAGCCGGGCCCAGGGGAATTCACCCCTCCACTTT
>16|NA|TRBV7-8|TRBJ1-2|NA
CASSLRDRGANYGYTF
TGTGCCAGCAGCTTACGTGACCGGGGAGCTAACTATGGCTACACCTTC
>13|NA|TRBV7-9|TRBJ2-7|TRBD2
CASSPGTSYEQYF
TGTGCCAGCAGCCCCGGGACTAGCTACGAGCAGTACTTC
>13|few|TRBV5-5|TRBJ2-5|TRBD1
CASSLQGTETQYF
TGTGCCAGCAGCTTACAGGGGACGGAGACCCAGTACTTC
>13|NA|TRBV7-9|TRBJ1-5|NA
CASSLAALQPQHF
TGTGCCAGCAGCTTAGCCGCCTTACAGCCCCAGCATTTT
>15|many|TRBV28|TRBJ2-7|NA
CASSLSGEPSYEQYF
TGTGCCAGCAGTTTATCAGGGGAACCCTCCTACGAGCAGTACTTC
>13|NA|TRBV30|TRBJ2-1|NA
CAWSVLPYNEQFF
TGTGCCTGGAGTGTCCTCCCCTACAATGAGCAGTTCTTC
>14|NA|TRBV3-1|TRBJ1-6|NA
CASSQEGRLSPLHF
TGTGCCAGCAGCCAAGAGGGCCGGCTTTCACCCCTCCACTTT
>12|NA|TRBV5-6|TRBJ2-1|NA
CASSFPTGEQFF
TGTGCCAGCAGCTTCCCTACGGGTGAGCAGTTCTTC